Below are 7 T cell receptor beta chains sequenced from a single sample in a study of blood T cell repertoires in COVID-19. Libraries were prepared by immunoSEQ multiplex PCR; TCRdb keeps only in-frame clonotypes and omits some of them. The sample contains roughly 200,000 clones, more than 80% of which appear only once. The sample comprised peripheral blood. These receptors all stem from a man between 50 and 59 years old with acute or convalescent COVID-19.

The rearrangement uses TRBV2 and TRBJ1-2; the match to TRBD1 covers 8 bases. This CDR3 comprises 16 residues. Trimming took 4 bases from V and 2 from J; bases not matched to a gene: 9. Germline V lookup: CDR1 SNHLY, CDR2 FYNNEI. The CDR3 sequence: CASSAQGALVNYGYTF. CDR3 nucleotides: TGTGCCAGCAGTGCGCAGGGGGCCTTGGTGAACTATGGCTACACCTTC.

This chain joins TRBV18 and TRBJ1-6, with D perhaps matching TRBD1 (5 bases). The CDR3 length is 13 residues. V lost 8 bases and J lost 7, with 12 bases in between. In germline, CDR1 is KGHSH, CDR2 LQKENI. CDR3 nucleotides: TGTGCCAGCCGCAATGGGGGGAATTCACCCCTCCACTTT. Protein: CASRNGGNSPLHF.

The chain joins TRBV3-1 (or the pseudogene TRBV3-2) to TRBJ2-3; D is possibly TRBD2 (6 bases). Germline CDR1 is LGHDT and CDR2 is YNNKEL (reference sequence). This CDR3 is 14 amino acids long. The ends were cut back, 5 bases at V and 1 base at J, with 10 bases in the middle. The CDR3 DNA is TGTGCCAGCAGCTCAGGAGGGGGCACAGATACGCAGTATTTT. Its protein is CASSSGGGTDTQYF.

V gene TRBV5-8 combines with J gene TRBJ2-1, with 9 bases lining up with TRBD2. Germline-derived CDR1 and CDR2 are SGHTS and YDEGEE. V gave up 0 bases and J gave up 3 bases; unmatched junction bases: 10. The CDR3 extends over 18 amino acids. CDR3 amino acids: CASSLAGGSGGIYNEQFF. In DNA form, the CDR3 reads TGTGCCAGCAGCTTGGCCGGGGGTAGCGGGGGAATCTACAATGAGCAGTTCTTC.

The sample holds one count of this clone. This CDR3 reads CASSVDFRNTIYF. In DNA form, the CDR3 reads TGTGCCAGCAGCGTAGATTTTAGAAACACCATATATTTT. The genes are TRBV9 and TRBJ1-3; no reliable D call. This CDR3 comprises 13 residues. V lost 0 bases and J 5 bases, leaving 6 bases between the germline ends. Germline-derived CDR1 and CDR2 are SGDLS and YYNGEE.

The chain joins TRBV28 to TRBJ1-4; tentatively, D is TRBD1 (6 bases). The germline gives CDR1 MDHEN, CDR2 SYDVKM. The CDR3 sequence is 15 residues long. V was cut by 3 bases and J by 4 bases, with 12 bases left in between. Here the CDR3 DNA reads TGTGCCAGCAGTTTCCCAGGGGCGATTAATGAAAAACTGTTTTTT. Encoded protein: CASSFPGAINEKLFF.

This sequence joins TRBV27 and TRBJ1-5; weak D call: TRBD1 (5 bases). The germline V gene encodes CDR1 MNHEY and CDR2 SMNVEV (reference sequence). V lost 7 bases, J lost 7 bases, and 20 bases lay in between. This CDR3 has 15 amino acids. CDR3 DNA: TGTGCCAGCACCTCGGGCGTGGGGGGAAACCAGCCCCAGCATTTT. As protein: CASTSGVGGNQPQHF.